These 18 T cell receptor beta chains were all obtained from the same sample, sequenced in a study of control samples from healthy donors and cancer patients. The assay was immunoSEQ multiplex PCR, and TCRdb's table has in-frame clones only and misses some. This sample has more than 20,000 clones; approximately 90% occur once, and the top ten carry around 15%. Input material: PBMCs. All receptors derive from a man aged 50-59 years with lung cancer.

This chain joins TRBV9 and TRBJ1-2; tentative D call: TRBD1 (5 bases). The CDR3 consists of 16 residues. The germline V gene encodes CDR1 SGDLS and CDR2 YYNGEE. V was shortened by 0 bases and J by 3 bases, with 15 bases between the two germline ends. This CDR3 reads CASSVGGQGFYYGYTF. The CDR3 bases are TGTGCCAGCAGCGTAGGAGGGCAGGGTTTCTACTATGGCTACACCTTC. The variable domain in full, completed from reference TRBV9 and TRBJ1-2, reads DSGVTQTPKHLITATGQRVTLRCSPRSGDLSVYWYQQSLDQGLQFLIQYYNGEERAKGNILERFSAQQFPDLHSELNLSSLELGDSALYFCASSVGGQGFYYGYTFGSGTRLTVV.

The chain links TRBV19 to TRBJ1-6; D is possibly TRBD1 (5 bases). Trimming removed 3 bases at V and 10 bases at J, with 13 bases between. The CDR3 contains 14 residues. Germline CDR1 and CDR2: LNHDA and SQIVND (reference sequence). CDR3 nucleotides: TGTGCCAGTAGTATCGACAGTCTTGAATCACCCCTCCACTTT. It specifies CASSIDSLESPLHF.

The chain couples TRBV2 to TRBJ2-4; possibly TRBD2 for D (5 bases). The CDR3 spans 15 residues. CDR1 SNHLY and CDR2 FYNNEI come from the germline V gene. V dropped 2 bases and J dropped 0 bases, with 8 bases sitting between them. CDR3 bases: TGTGCCAGCAGTGAAAATGGACTAGCCAAAAACATTCAGTACTTC. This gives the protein CASSENGLAKNIQYF. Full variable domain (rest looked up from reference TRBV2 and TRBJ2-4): EPEVTQTPSHQVTQMGQEVILRCVPISNHLYFYWYRQILGQKVEFLVSFYNNEISEKSEIFDDQFSVERPDGSNFTLKIRSTKLEDSAMYFCASSENGLAKNIQYFGAGTRLSVL.

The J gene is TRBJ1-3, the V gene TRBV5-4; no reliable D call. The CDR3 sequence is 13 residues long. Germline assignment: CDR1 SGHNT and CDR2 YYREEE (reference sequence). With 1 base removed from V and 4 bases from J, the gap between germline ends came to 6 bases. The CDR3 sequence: CASSLYQGNTIYF. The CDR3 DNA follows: TGTGCCAGCAGCTTGTATCAGGGAAACACCATATATTTT.

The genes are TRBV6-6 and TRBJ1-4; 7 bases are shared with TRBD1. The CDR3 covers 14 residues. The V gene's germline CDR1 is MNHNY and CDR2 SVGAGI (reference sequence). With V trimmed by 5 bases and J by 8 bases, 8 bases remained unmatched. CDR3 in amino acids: CASSGRGAYEKLFF. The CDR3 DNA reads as TGTGCCAGCAGTGGCAGGGGGGCTTACGAAAAACTGTTTTTT.

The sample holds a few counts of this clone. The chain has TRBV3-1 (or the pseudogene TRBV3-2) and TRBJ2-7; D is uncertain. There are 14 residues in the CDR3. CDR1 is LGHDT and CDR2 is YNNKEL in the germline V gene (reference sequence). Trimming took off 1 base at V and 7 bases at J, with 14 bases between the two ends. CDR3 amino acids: CASSQVQRLGEQYF. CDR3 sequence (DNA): TGTGCCAGCAGCCAAGTTCAGAGATTAGGAGAGCAGTACTTC.

CDR3 loop: CASRSNGIYEQYF. CDR3 in DNA: TGTGCCAGCAGGTCAAATGGAATCTACGAGCAGTACTTC. The chain combines TRBV7-3 with TRBJ2-7; no reliable D call. From germline, CDR1 is SGHTA and CDR2 FQGTGA. V lost 6 bases and J lost 3, with 12 bases in between. The CDR3 spans 13 residues.

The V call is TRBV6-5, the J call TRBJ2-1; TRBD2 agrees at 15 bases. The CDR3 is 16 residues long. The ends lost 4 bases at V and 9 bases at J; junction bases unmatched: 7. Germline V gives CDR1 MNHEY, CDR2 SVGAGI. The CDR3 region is CASSSRTSGGGSEQFF. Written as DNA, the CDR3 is TGTGCCAGCAGTTCTCGGACTAGCGGGGGGGGGAGTGAGCAGTTCTTC.

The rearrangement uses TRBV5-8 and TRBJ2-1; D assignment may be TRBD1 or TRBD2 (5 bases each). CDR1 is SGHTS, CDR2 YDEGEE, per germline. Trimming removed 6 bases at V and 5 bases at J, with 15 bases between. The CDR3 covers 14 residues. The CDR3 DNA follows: TGTGCCAGCACTCCTTGGGGGAGAAACAATGAGCAGTTCTTC. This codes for CASTPWGRNNEQFF.

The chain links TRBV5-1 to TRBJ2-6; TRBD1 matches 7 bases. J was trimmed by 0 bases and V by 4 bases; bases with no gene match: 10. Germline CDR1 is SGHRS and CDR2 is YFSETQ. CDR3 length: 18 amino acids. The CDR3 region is CASSLRDRSYSGANVLTF. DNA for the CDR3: TGCGCCAGCAGCCTCCGGGACAGATCCTACTCTGGGGCCAACGTCCTGACTTTC.

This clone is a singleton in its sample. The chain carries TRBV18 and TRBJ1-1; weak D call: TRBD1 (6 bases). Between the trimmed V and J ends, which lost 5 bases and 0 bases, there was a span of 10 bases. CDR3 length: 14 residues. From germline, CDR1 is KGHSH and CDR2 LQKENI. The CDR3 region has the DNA TGTGCCAGCTCAGCGGGACACCTGAACACTGAAGCTTTCTTT. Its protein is CASSAGHLNTEAFF.

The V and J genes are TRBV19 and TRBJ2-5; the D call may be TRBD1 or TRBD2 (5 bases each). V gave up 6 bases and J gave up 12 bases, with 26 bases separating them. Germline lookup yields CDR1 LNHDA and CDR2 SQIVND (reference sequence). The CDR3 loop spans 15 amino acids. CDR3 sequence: CASSLLVTSGPPKYF. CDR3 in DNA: TGTGCCAGTAGCCTACTTGTTACCTCGGGACCCCCGAAGTACTTC.

CDR3 in DNA: TGTGCCAGCAGCGCCGGACAGTCCCCCTACGAGCAGTACTTC. This codes for CASSAGQSPYEQYF. V and J are TRBV9 and TRBJ2-7; D may be TRBD1 (6 bases). Germline CDR1 SGDLS, CDR2 YYNGEE. The CDR3 runs to 14 residues. V lost 3 bases and J lost 2, with 12 bases in between.

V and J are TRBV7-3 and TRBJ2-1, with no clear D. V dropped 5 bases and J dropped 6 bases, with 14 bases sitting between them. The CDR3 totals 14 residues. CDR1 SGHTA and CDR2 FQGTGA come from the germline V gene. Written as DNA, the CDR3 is TGTGCCAGCAGCCCATCCTCTTCCCCCAATGAGCAGTTCTTC. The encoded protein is CASSPSSSPNEQFF.

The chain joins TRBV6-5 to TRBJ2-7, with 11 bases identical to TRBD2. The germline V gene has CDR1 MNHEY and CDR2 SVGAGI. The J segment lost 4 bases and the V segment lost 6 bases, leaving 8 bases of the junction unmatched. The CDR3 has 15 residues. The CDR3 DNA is TGTGCCAGCAGCCGTACTAGCGGGGGACTTTACGAGCAGTACTTC. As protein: CASSRTSGGLYEQYF.

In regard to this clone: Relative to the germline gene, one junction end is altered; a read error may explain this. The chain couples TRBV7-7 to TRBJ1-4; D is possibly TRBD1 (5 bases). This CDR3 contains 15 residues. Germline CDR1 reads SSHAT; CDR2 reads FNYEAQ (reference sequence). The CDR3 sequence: CASSLGQGVNEKLFF. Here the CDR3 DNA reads TGTGCTAGCAGCTTAGGGCAGGGCGTTAATGAAAAACTGTTTTTT.

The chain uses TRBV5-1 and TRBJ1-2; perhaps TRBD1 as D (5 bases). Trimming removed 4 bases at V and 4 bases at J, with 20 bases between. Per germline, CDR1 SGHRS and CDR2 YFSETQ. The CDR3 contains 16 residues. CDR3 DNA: TGCGCCAGCAGCCCCGAGGGCGGGGCAGTAGGCTATGGCTACACCTTC. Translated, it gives CASSPEGGAVGYGYTF.

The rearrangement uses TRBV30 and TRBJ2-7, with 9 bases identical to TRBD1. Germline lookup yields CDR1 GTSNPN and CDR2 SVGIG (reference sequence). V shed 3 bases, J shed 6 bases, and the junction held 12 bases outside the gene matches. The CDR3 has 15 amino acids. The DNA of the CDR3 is TGTGCCTGGAGAGTCCTACAGGGGGCACCTGGCGAGCAGTACTTC. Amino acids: CAWRVLQGAPGEQYF.